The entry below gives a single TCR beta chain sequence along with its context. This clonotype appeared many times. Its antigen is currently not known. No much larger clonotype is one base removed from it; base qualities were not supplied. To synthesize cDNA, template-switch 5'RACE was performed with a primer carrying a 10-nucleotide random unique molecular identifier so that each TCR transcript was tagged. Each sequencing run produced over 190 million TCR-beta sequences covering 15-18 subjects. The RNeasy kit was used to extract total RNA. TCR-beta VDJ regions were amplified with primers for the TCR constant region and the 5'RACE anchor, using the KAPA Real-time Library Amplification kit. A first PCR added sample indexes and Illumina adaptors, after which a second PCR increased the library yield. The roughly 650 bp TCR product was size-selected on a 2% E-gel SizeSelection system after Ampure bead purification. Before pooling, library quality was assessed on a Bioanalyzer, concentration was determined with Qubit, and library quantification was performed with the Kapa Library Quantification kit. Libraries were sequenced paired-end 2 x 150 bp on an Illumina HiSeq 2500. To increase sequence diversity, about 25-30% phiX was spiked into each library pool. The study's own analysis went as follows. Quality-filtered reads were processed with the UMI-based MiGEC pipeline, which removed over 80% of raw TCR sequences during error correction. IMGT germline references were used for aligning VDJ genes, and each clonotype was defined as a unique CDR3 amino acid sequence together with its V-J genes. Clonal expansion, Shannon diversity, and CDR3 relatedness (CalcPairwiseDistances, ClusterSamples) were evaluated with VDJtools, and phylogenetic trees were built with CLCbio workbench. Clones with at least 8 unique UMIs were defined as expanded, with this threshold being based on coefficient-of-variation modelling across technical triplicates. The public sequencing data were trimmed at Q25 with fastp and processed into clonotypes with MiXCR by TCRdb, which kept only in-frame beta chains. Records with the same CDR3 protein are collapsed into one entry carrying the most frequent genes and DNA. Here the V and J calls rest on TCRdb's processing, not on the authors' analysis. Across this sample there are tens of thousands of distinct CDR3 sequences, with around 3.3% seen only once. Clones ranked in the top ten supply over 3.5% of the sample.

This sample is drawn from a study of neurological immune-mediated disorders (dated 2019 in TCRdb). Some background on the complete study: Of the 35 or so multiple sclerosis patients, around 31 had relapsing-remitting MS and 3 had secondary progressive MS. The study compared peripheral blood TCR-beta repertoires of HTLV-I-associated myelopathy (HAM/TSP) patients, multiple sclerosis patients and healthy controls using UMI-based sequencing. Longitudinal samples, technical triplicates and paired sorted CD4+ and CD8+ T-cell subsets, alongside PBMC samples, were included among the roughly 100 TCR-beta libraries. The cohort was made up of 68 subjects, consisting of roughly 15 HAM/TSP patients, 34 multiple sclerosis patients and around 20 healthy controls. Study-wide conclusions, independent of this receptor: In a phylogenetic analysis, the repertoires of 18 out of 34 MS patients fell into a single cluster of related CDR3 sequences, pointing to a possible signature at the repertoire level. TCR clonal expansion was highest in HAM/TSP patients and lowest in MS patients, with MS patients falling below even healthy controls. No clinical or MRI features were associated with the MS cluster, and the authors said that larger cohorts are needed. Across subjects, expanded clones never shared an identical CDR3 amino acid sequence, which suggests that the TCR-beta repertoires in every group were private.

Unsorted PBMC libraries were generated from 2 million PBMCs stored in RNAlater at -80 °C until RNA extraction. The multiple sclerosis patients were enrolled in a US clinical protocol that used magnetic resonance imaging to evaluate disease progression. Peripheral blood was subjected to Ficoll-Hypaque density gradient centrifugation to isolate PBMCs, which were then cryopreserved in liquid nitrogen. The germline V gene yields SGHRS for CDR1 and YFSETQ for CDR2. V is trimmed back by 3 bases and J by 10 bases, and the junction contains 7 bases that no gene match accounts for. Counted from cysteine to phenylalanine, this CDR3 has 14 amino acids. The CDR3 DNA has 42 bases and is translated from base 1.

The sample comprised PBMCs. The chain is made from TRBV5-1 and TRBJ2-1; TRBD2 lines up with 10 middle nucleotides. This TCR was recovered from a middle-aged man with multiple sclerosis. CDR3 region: CASSSVAGGREQFF. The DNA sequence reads TGCGCCAGCAGCTCCGTAGCGGGAGGTCGGGAGCAGTTCTTC.